This TCR beta chain is drawn from a study of a mutant IDH1 vaccine in newly diagnosed glioma. Study background: Patients received vaccination from 4-6 weeks after radiotherapy alone, or with temozolomide cycles. Prior therapy was radiotherapy, temozolomide, or both; most received both.

Clones were sequenced by immunoSEQ multiplex PCR, and TCRdb holds only the in-frame ones, with some missing. The sample contains 60,000 to 85,000 clones, more than 80% of which appear only once. Trimming stripped 7 bases from V and 2 bases from J, with 13 bases between. The CDR3 consists of 14 residues. Germline V CDR1 and CDR2: SNHLY, FYNNEI. Concerning this clone: Its target is unknown.

Time point given: week 23, last vaccination. Topical imiquimod accompanied each vaccine dose, which consisted of 300 ug of mutant IDH1 20-mer peptide. Astrocytomas that were new, WHO grade 3 or 4, IDH1-mutant and ATRX-lost were present in the donors. The chain carries TRBV2 and TRBJ2-3; D may correspond to TRBD1 or TRBD2 (5 bases each). Material: PBMCs, obtained from a glioma patient whose treatment included an IDH1 peptide vaccine. The clonotype originates from a woman in her forties or fifties with glioma. CDR3 residues: CASTPGTTTDTQYF. CDR3 nucleotides: TGTGCCAGCACCCCCGGGACCACCACAGATACGCAGTATTTT.